These 7 T cell receptor beta chains share one sample of origin, sequenced in a study of cytomegalovirus exposure and HLA in healthy donors. PCR involved 60 Vbeta and 13 Jbeta primers. Produced via immunoSEQ multiplex PCR; TCRdb's table is partial and in-frame only. The data hold approximately 130,000 clones, with approximately 77% observed a single time. Specimen: PBMCs. The receptors stem from a woman in her forties in good health and CMV-seronegative.

There are a few counts of this clone. The chain employs TRBV2 and TRBJ2-7, with TRBD1 matching over 7 bases. Unmatched junction bases numbered 2, after V lost 8 bases and J lost 4 bases. Germline loops: CDR1 SNHLY, CDR2 FYNNEI. CDR3 size: 11 residues. In DNA, the CDR3 is TGTGCCAGCGGGACAGAATACGAGCAGTACTTC. This translates into CASGTEYEQYF.

V is TRBV19 and J is TRBJ1-4; D gene unclear. The CDR3 extends over 14 amino acids. V gave up 5 bases and J gave up 2 bases, with 9 bases separating them. Germline V gives CDR1 LNHDA, CDR2 SQIVND (reference sequence). The DNA for the CDR3 is TGTGCCAGTAGTTCTTCGGGGACTAATGAAAAACTGTTTTTT. It yields the protein CASSSSGTNEKLFF.

This chain uses TRBV5-1 with TRBJ1-4; 9 nucleotides match TRBD1. The J segment lost 4 bases and the V segment lost 0 bases, leaving 4 bases of the junction unmatched. This CDR3 is built from 16 residues. Germline lookup yields CDR1 SGHRS and CDR2 YFSETQ. The CDR3 nucleotides read TGCGCCAGCAGCTTGGCCCTGGGACAGGGTAATGAAAAACTGTTTTTT. Its protein product is CASSLALGQGNEKLFF.

The chain has TRBV5-5 and TRBJ1-2, with TRBD1 matching 7 bases. V gave up 3 bases and J gave up 0 bases; unmatched junction bases: 5. Germline values: CDR1 SGHKS, CDR2 YYEKEE (reference sequence). The CDR3 sequence is 15 residues long. The CDR3 spells CASSWGTAANYGYTF. CDR3 sequence (DNA): TGTGCCAGCAGCTGGGGGACAGCAGCTAACTATGGCTACACCTTC.

The chain links TRBV4-3 to TRBJ1-2, with D uncertain. Per germline, CDR1 LGHNA and CDR2 YSLEER. The CDR3 spans 15 residues. Trimming stripped 10 bases from V and 2 bases from J, with 20 bases between. Written as DNA, the CDR3 is TGCGCCACCGCCGGAGTAGTTGGCGGAAACTATGGCTACACCTTC. Translating gives CATAGVVGGNYGYTF.

The chain joins TRBV29-1 to TRBJ2-1; a possible D gene is TRBD2 (6 bases). Trimming cost V 3 bases and J 5 bases, with 11 bases left between them. The CDR3 has 13 residues. Germline CDR1 is SQVTM and CDR2 is ANQGSEA. The CDR3 coding sequence is TGCAGCGTTGATATCGGGGGAAACAATGAGCAGTTCTTC. It specifies CSVDIGGNNEQFF.

The chain couples TRBV28 to TRBJ2-7; no reliable D call. The CDR3 sequence is 16 residues long. Trimming removed 3 bases at V and 1 base at J, with 16 bases between. The V gene's germline CDR1 is MDHEN and CDR2 SYDVKM. The CDR3 protein is CASSFSTGRRSYEQYF. CDR3 nucleotides: TGTGCCAGCAGTTTTTCTACCGGCCGCAGGTCCTACGAGCAGTACTTC.